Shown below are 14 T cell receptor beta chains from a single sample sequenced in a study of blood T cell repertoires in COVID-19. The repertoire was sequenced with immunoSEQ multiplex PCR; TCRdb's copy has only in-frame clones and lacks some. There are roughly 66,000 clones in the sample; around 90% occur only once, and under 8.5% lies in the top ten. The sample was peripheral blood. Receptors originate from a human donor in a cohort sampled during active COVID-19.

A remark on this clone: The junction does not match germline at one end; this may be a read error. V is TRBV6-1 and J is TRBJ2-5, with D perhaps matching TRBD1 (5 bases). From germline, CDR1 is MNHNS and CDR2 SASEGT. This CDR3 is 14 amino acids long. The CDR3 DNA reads TGTGCCAGCAGCGAAGACAGAAACCAAGAGACCCAGTACTTC. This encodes CASSEDRNQETQYF.

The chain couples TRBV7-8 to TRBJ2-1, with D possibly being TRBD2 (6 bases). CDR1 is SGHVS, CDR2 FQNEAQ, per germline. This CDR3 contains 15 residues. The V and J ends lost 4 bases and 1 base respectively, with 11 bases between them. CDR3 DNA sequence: TGTGCCAGCAGCTCGGGCGGGGTTTCCTACAATGAGCAGTTCTTC. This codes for CASSSGGVSYNEQFF.

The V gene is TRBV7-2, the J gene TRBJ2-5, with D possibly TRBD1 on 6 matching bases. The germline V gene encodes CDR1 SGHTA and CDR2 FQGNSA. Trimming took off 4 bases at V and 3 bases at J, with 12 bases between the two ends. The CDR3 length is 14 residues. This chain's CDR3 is CASSSLQGEETQYF. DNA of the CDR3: TGTGCCAGCAGCTCATTACAGGGAGAAGAGACCCAGTACTTC.

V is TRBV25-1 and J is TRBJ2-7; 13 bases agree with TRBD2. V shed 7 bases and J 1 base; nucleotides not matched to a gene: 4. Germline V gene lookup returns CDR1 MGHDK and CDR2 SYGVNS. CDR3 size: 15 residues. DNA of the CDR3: TGTGCCAGCAAACCGGGACTAGCGGGATCCTACGAGCAGTACTTC. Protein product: CASKPGLAGSYEQYF.

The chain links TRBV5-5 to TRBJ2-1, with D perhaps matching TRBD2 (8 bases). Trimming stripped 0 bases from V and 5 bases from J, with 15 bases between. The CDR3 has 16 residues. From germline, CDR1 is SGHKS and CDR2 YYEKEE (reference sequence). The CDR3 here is CASSLVGTRGHNEQFF. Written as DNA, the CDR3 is TGTGCCAGCAGCTTGGTCGGGACTAGGGGGCACAATGAGCAGTTCTTC.

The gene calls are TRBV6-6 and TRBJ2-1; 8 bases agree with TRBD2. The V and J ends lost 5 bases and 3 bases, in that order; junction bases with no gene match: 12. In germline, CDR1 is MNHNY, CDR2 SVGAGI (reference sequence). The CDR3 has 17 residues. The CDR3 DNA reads TGTGCCAGCAGTCTTTCTACGGGGGGGAACCTCTACAATGAGCAGTTCTTC. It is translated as CASSLSTGGNLYNEQFF.

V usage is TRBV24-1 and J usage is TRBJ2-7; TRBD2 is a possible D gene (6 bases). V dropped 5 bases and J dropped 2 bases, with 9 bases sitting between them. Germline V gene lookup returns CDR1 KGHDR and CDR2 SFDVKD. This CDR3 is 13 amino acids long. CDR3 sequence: CATSAGLPYEQYF. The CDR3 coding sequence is TGTGCCACCAGTGCGGGACTTCCCTACGAGCAGTACTTC.

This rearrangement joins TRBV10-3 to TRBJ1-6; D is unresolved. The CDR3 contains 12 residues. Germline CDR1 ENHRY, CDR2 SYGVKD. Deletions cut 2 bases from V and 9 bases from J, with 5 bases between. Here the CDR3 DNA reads TGTGCCATCAGTGAGGGACTTTCACCCCTCCACTTT. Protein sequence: CAISEGLSPLHF.

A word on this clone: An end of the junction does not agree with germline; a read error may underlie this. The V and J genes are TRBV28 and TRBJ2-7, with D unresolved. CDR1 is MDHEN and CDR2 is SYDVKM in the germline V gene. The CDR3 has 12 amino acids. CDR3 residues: CASSLLNGELVF. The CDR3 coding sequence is TGTGCCAGCAGTTTATTGAACGGAGAGCTTGTCTTC.

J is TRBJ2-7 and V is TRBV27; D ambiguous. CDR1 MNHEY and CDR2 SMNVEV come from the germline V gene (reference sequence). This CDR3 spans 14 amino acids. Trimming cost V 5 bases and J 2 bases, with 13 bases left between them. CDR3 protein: CASSPSRTAYEQYF. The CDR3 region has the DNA TGTGCCAGCAGTCCGTCCCGCACTGCCTACGAGCAGTACTTC.

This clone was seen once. DNA of the CDR3: TGTGCCAGCAGTGAACGGAACAGGGGACTCCGCCATCAGCCCCAGCATTTT. Encoded protein: CASSERNRGLRHQPQHF. The chain recombines TRBV6-1 with TRBJ1-5; 7 nucleotides line up with TRBD1. CDR1 and CDR2 from the germline V gene are MNHNS and SASEGT. The CDR3 covers 17 residues. After removal of 2 bases from V and 5 bases from J, the junction contained 12 bases not matched to a gene.

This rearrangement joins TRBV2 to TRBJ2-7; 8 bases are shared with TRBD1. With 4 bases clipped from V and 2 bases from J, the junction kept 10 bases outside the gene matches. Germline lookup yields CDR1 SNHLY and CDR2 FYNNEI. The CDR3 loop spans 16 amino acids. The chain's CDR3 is CASSGHPGQVTYEQYF. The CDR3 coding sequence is TGTGCCAGCAGTGGGCATCCGGGACAGGTGACCTACGAGCAGTACTTC.

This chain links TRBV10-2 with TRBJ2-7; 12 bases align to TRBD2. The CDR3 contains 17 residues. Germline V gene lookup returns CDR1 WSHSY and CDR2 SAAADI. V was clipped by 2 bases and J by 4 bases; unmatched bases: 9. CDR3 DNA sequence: TGCGCCAGCAGTGAGCGGGCTAGCGGGAGGGCCCAGTACGAGCAGTACTTC. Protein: CASSERASGRAQYEQYF.

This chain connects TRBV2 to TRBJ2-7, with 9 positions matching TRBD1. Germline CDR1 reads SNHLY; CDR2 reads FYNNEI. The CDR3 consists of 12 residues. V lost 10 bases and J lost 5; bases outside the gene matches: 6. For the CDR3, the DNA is TGTGCCACCAAAAGGACAGGGGACGAGCAGTACTTC. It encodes CATKRTGDEQYF. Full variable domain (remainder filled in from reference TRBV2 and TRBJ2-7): EPEVTQTPSHQVTQMGQEVILRCVPISNHLYFYWYRQILGQKVEFLVSFYNNEISEKSEIFDDQFSVERPDGSNFTLKIRSTKLEDSAMYFCATKRTGDEQYFGPGTRLTVT.